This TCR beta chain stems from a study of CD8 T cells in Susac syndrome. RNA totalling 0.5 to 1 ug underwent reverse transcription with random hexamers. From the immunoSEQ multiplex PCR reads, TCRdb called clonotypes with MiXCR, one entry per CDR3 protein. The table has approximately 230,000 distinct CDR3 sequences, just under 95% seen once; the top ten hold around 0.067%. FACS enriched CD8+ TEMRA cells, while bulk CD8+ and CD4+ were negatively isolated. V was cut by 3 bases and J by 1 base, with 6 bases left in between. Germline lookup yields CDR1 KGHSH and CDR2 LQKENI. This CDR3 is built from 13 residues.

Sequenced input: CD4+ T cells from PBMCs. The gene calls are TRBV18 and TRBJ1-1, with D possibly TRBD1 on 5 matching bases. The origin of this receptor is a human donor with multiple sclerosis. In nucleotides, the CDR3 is TGTGCCAGCTCACCTGGGACGAACACTGAAGCTTTCTTT. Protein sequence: CASSPGTNTEAFF. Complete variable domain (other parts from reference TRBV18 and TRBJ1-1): NAGVMQNPRHLVRRRGQEARLRCSPMKGHSHVYWYRQLPEEGLKFMVYLQKENIIDESGMPKERFSAEFPKEGPSILRIQQVVRGDSAAYFCASSPGTNTEAFFGQGTRLTVV.